The text below deals with one TCR beta chain. Trimming removed 3 bases from V and 0 bases from J; junction bases left unmatched: 9. The CDR3 runs to 18 residues. CDR1 is KGHSH, CDR2 LQKENI, per germline. The record originates from a study of cytomegalovirus exposure and HLA in healthy donors. 60 Vbeta and 13 Jbeta primers were used in PCR. TCRdb keeps only in-frame clones here, not all; method: immunoSEQ multiplex PCR. The sample yields around 200,000 clones, 65% to 90% seen once. This sequence originates from a woman aged 25 to 39 in good health and CMV-seronegative. This chain uses TRBV18 with TRBJ2-3; 10 nucleotides match TRBD2. Material: PBMCs. Here the CDR3 DNA reads TGTGCCAGCTCACCCCAGGGACTAGCGATTCCTAGCACAGATACGCAGTATTTT. Translating gives CASSPQGLAIPSTDTQYF.